The clone carrying this TCR beta chain was seen a single time. These data belong to a study of blood T cell repertoires in COVID-19. Study details: Spain, Italy and the United States supplied samples that represented acute and convalescent COVID-19. Nucleic acid was either cDNA or gDNA, and it came from T cells, B-cell-depleted T cells, or PBMCs.

In the source study's methods: Amplification from reference gene primers served as the basis for estimated nucleated cell counts. Only in-frame clones appear in the TCRdb table, and some are missing; sequencing was by immunoSEQ multiplex PCR. V and J calls plus clone size are reproduced from that table; the DNA served to infer D and trimming. The profile shows 30,000 to 40,000 clones, 80% of them singletons. Germline CDR1 is LNHDA and CDR2 is SQIVND (reference sequence). Trimming took off 9 bases at V and 0 bases at J, with 6 bases between the two ends. The CDR3 runs 12 residues. This chain links TRBV19 with TRBJ1-3; unclear D gene. Source material: peripheral blood. The source of this sequence is a man of 80 years or more with acute or convalescent COVID-19. The CDR3 DNA is TGTGCCAGCGAGTACTCTGGAAACACCATATATTTT. This encodes CASEYSGNTIYF.